The T cell receptor (beta chain) described here comes from a study of blood T cell repertoires in COVID-19. Study-wide context: The United States, Italy and Spain were the sources of the acute and convalescent COVID-19 samples. T cells, B-cell-depleted T cells, or PBMCs provided the cDNA or gDNA that served as material.

Authors' analysis steps: Reference gene primer amplification yielded estimated nucleated cell counts. Data came from immunoSEQ multiplex PCR; TCRdb stores just in-frame clones and leaves some out. That table is the source of V, J and clone size, and D and trimming were worked out from the DNA. The sample yields about 67,000 clones, roughly 85% seen once. The sequencing sample was made of peripheral blood. This sequence was found in a woman aged 80 or over with acute or convalescent COVID-19.

The CDR3 here is CASSYSRSVNEQFF. The CDR3 region has the DNA TGTGCCAGCAGTTACTCGAGGTCGGTCAATGAGCAGTTCTTC. The rearrangement joins TRBV6-6 to TRBJ2-1; no definite D call. The CDR3 spans 14 residues. Trimming took off 0 bases at V and 6 bases at J, with 9 bases between the two ends. Germline CDR1 reads MNHNY; CDR2 reads SVGAGI (reference sequence).